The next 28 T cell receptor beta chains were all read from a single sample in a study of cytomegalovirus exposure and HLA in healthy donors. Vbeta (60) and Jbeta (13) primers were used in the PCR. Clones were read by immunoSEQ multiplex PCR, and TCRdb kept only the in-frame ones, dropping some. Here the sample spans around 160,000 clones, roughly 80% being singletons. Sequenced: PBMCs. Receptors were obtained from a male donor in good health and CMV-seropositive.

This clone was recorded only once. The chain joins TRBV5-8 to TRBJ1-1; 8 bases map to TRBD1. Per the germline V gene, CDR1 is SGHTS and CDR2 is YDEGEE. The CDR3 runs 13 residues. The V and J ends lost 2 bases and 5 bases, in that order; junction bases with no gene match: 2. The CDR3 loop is CASSFNRGTEAFF. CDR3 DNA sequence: TGTGCCAGCAGCTTTAACAGGGGGACTGAAGCTTTCTTT. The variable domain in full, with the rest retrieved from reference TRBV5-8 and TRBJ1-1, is EAGVTQSPTHLIKTRGQQATLRCSPISGHTSVYWYQQALGLGLQFLLWYDEGEERNRGNFPPRFSGRQFPNYSSELNVNALELEDSALYLCASSFNRGTEAFFGQGTRLTVV.

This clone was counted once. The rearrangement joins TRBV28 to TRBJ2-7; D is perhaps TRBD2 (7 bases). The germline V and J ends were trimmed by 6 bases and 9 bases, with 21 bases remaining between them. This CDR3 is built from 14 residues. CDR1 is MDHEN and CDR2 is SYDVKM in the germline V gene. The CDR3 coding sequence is TGTGCCAGCAGATTTATGGGAGGGGGTAGTGGGCAGTACTTC. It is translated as CASRFMGGGSGQYF.

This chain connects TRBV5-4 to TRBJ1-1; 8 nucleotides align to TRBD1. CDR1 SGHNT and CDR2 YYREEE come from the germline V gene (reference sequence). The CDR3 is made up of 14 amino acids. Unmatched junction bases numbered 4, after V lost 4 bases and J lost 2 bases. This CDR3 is CASSGDRINTEAFF. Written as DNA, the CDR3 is TGTGCCAGCAGCGGGGACAGGATTAACACTGAAGCTTTCTTT.

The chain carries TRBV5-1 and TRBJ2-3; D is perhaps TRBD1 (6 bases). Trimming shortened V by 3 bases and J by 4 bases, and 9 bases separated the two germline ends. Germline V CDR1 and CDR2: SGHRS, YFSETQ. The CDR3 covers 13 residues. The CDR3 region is CASSSQGSDTQYF. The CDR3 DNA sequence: TGCGCCAGCAGCTCACAGGGATCAGATACGCAGTATTTT.

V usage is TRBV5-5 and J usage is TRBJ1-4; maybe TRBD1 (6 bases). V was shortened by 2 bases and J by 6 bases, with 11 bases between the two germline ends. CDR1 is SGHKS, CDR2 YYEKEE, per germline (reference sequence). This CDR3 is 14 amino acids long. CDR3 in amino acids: CASSFGGVDEKLFF. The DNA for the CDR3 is TGTGCCAGCAGCTTTGGGGGCGTAGATGAAAAACTGTTTTTT.

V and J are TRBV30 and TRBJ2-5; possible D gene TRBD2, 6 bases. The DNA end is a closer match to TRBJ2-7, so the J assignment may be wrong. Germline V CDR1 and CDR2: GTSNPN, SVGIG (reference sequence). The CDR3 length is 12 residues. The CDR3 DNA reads TGTGCCTGGAGTGGCGGGACCTACGAGCAGTACTTC. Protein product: CAWSGGTYEQYF.

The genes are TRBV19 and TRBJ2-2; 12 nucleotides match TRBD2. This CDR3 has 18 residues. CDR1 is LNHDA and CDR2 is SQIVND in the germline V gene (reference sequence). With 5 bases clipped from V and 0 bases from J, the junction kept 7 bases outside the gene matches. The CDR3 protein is CASSLRLAGATNTGELFF. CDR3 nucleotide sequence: TGTGCCAGTAGTCTCCGACTAGCGGGGGCGACGAACACCGGGGAGCTGTTTTTT.

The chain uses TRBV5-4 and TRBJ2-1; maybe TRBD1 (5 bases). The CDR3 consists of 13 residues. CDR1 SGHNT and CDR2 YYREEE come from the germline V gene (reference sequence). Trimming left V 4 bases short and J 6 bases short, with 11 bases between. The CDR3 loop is CASSPRQSNEQFF. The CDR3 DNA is TGTGCCAGCAGCCCCAGACAGAGCAATGAGCAGTTCTTC. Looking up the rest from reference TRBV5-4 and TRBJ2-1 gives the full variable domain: ETGVTQSPTHLIKTRGQQVTLRCSSQSGHNTVSWYQQALGQGPQFIFQYYREEENGRGNFPPRFSGLQFPNYSSELNVNALELDDSALYLCASSPRQSNEQFFGPGTRLTVL.

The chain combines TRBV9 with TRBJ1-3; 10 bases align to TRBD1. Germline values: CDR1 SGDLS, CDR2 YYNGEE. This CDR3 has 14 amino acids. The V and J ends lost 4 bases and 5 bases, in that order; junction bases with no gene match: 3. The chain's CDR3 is CASSTTGGRNTIYF. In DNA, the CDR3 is TGTGCCAGCAGCACGACAGGGGGCAGAAACACCATATATTTT. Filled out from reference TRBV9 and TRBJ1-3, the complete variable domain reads DSGVTQTPKHLITATGQRVTLRCSPRSGDLSVYWYQQSLDQGLQFLIQYYNGEERAKGNILERFSAQQFPDLHSELNLSSLELGDSALYFCASSTTGGRNTIYFGEGSWLTVV.

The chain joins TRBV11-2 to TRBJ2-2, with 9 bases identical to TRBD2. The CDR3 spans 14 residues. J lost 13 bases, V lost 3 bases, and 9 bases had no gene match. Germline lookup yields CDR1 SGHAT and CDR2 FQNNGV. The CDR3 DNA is TGTGCCAGCAGCTTTTCCCCTAGAGCGGGAGGGCTGTTTTTT. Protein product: CASSFSPRAGGLFF.

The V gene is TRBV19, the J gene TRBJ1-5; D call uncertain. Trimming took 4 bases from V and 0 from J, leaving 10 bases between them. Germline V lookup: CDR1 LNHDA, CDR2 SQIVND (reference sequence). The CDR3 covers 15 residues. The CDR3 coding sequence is TGTGCCAGTAGTACACGGACTGATAGCAATCAGCCCCAGCATTTT. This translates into CASSTRTDSNQPQHF.

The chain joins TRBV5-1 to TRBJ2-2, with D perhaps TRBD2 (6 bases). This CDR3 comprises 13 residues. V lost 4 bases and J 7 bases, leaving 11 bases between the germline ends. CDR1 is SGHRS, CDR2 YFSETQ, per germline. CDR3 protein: CASSPDGGGELFF. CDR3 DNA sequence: TGCGCCAGCAGCCCTGACGGGGGCGGGGAGCTGTTTTTT.

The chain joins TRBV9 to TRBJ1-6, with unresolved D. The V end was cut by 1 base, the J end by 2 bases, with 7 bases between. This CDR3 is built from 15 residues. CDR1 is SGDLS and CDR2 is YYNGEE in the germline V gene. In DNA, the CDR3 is TGTGCCAGCAGCGTACGGGAGACCTATAATTCACCCCTCCACTTT. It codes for CASSVRETYNSPLHF.

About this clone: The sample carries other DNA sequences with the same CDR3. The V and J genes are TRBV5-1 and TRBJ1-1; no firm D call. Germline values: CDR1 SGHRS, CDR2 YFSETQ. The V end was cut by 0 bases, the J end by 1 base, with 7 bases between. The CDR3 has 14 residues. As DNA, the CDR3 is TGCGCCAGCAGCTTGGTCACGGGGAACACTGAAGCTTTCTTT. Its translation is CASSLVTGNTEAFF. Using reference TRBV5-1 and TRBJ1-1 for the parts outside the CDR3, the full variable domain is KAGVTQTPRYLIKTRGQQVTLSCSPISGHRSVSWYQQTPGQGLQFLFEYFSETQRNKGNFPGRFSGRQFSNSRSEMNVSTLELGDSALYLCASSLVTGNTEAFFGQGTRLTVV.

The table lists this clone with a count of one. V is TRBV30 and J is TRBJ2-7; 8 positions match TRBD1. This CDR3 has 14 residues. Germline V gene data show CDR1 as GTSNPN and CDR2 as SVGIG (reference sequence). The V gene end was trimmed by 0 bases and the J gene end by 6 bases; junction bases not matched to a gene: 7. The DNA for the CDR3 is TGTGCCTGGAGTGTATTCAGGGGGCATTTCGAGCAGTACTTC. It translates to CAWSVFRGHFEQYF.

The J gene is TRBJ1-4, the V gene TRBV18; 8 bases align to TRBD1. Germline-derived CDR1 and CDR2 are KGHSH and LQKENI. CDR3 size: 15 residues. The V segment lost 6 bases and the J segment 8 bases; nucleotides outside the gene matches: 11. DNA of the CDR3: TGTGCCAGCTCCCCCGGGGACAGGCGTGAGGAAAAACTGTTTTTT. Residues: CASSPGDRREEKLFF. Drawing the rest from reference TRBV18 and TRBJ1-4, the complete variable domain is NAGVMQNPRHLVRRRGQEARLRCSPMKGHSHVYWYRQLPEEGLKFMVYLQKENIIDESGMPKERFSAEFPKEGPSILRIQQVVRGDSAAYFCASSPGDRREEKLFFGSGTQLSVL.

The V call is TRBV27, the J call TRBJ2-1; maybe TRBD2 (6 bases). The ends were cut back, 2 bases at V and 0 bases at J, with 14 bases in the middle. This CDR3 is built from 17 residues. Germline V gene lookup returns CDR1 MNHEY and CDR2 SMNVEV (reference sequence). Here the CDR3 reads CASSLAGGISSYNEQFF. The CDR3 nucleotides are TGTGCCAGCAGTTTAGCGGGCGGGATTAGCTCCTACAATGAGCAGTTCTTC.

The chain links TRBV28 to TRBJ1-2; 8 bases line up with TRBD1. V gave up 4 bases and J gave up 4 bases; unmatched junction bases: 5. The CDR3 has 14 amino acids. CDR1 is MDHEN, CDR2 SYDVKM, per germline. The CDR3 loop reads CASSWGTGAYGYTF. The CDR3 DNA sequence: TGTGCCAGCAGTTGGGGGACAGGTGCCTATGGCTACACCTTC.

The CDR3 coding sequence is TGCGCCAGCAGCCAAGTTGTGTCGGGACTTAACTATGGCTACACCTTC. Protein: CASSQVVSGLNYGYTF. The chain is built from TRBV4-3 and TRBJ1-2, with D tentatively TRBD1 (5 bases). Germline loops: CDR1 LGHNA, CDR2 YSLEER. The V and J ends lost 1 base and 1 base respectively, with 13 bases between them. The CDR3 is 16 amino acids.

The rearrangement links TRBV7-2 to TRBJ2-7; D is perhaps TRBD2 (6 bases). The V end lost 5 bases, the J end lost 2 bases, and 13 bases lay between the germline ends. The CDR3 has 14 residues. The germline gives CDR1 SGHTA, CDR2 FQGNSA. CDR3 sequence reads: CASSAAGSTYEQYF. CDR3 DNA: TGTGCCAGCAGCGCCGCCGGGAGCACCTACGAGCAGTACTTC.

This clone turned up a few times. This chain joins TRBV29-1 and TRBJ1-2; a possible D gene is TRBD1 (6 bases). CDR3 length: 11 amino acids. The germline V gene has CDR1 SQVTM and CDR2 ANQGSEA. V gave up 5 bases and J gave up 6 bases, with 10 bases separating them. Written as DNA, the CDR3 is TGCAGCGTTTATAGGACAGATGGCTACACCTTC. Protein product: CSVYRTDGYTF.

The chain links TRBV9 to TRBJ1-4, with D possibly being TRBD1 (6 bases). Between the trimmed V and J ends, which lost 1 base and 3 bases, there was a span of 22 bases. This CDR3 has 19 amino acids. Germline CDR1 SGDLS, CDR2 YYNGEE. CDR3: CASSVSVDPIRGPNEKLFF. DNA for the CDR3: TGTGCCAGCAGCGTATCGGTGGATCCAATCAGGGGTCCTAATGAAAAACTGTTTTTT. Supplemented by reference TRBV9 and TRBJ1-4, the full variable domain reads DSGVTQTPKHLITATGQRVTLRCSPRSGDLSVYWYQQSLDQGLQFLIQYYNGEERAKGNILERFSAQQFPDLHSELNLSSLELGDSALYFCASSVSVDPIRGPNEKLFFGSGTQLSVL.

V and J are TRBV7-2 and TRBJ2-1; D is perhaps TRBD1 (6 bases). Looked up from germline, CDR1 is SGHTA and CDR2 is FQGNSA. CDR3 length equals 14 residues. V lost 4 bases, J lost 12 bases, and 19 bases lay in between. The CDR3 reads CASSSRTELWGQFF. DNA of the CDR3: TGTGCCAGCAGCTCCCGGACAGAGCTATGGGGGCAGTTCTTC.

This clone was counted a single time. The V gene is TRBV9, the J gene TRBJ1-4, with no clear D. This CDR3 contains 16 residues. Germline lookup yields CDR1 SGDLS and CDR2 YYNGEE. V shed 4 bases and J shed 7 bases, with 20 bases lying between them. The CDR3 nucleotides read TGTGCCAGCAGCACCGGCCTTGGGCAGGATAGTGAAAAACTGTTTTTT. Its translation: CASSTGLGQDSEKLFF.

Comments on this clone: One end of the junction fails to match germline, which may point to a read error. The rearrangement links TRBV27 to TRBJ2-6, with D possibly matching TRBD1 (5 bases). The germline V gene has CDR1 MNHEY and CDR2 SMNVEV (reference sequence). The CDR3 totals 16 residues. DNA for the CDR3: TGTGCCAGCAGCATGACAAGCCTATCTGGGGCCAACGGCCTGACTTTC. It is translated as CASSMTSLSGANGLTF.

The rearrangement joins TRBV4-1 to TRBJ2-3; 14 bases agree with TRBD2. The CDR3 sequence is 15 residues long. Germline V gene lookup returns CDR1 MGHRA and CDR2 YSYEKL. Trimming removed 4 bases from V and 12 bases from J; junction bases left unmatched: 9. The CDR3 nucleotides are TGCGCCAGCAGCCGAGGGACTAGCGGGAGCGGAGCTCAGTATTTT. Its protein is CASSRGTSGSGAQYF.

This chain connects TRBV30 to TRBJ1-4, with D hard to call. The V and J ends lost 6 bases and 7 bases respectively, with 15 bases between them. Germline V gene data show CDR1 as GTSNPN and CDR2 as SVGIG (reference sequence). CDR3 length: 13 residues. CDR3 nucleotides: TGTGCCTGTGACCCAAGGAGAGGTGAAAAACTGTTTTTT. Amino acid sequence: CACDPRRGEKLFF.

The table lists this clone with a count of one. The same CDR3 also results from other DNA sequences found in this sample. This CDR3 reads CASSLSPGQGDYGYTF. The CDR3 DNA reads TGCGCCAGCAGCTTGTCGCCAGGACAGGGTGACTATGGCTACACCTTC. This chain links TRBV5-1 with TRBJ1-2; 8 bases agree with TRBD1. V lost 1 base and J lost 3; bases outside the gene matches: 8. This CDR3 is built from 16 residues. In germline, CDR1 is SGHRS, CDR2 YFSETQ.